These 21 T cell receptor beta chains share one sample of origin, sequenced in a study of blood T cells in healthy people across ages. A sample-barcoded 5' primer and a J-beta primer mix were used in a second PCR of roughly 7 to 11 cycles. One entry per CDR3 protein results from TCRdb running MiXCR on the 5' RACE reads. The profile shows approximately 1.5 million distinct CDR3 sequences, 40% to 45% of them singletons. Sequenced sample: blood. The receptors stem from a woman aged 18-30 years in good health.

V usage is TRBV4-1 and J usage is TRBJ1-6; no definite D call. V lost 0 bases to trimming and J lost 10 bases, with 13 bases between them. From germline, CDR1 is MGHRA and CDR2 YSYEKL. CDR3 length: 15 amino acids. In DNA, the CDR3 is TGCGCCAGCAGCCAAGATCCGAAGGCTGGGTCACCCCTCCACTTT. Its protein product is CASSQDPKAGSPLHF.

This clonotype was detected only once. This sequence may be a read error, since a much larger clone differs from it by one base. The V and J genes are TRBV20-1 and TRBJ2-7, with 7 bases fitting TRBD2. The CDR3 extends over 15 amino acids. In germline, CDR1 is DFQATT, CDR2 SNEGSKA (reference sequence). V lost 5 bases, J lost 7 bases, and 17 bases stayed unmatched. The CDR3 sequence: CSAGAPGRANNEQYF. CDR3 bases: TGCAGTGCTGGGGCCCCAGGGAGGGCAAACAATGAGCAGTACTTC.

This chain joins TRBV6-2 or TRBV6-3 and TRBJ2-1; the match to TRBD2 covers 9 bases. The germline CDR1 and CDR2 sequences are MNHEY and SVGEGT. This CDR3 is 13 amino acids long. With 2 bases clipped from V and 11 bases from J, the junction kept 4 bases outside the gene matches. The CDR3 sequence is CASSYDGLAKQFF. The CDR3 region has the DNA TGTGCCAGCAGTTACGATGGACTAGCGAAGCAGTTCTTC.

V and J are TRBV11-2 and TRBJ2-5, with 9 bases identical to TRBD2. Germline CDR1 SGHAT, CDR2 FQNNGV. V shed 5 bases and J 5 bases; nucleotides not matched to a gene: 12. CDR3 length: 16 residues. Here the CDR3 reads CASSGYSGGEPETQYF. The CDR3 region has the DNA TGTGCCAGCAGCGGATATAGCGGGGGCGAACCCGAGACCCAGTACTTC. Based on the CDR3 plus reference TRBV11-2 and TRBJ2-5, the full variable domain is EAGVAQSPRYKIIEKRQSVAFWCNPISGHATLYWYQQILGQGPKLLIQFQNNGVVDDSQLPKDRFSAERLKGVDSTLKIQPAKLEDSAVYLCASSGYSGGEPETQYFGPGTRLLVL.

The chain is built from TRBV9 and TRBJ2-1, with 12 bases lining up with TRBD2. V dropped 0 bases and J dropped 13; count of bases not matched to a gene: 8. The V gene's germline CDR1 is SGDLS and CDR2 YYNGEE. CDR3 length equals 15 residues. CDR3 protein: CASSVEPSGRAVQFF. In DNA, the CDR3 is TGTGCCAGCAGCGTAGAACCTAGCGGGAGGGCCGTTCAGTTCTTC.

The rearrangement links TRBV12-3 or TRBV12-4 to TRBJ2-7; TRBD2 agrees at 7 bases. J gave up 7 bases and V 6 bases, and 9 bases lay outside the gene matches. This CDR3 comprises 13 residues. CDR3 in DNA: TGTGCCAGCAGGGGGACTATCGCGCATGAGCAGTACTTC. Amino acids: CASRGTIAHEQYF.

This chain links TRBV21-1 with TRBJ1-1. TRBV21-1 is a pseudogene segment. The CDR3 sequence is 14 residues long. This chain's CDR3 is CASNLLKGNTEAFF. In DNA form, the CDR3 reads TGTGCCAGCAACCTCCTGAAGGGGAACACTGAAGCTTTCTTT.

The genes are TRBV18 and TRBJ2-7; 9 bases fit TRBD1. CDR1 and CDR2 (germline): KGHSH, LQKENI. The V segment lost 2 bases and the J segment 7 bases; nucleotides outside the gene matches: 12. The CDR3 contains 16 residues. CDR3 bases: TGTGCCAGCTCACCAGTTGGGACAGGGTTGTCGAATGAGCAGTACTTC. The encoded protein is CASSPVGTGLSNEQYF.

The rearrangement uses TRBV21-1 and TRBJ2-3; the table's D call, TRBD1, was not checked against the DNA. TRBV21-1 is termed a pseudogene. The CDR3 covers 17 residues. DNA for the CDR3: TGTGCCAGCAGCGCTACGACAGGGCGTTCCCTCACAGATACGCAGTATTTT. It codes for CASSATTGRSLTDTQYF.

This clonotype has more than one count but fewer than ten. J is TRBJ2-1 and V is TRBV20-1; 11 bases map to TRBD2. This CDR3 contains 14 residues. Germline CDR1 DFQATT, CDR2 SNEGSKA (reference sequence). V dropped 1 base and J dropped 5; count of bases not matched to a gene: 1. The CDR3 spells CSARVTSGDNEQFF. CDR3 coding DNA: TGCAGTGCTAGAGTGACTAGCGGGGACAATGAGCAGTTCTTC.

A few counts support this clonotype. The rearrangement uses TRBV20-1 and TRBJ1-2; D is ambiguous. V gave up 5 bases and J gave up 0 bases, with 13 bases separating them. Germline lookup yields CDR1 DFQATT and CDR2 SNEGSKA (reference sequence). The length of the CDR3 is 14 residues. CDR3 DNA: TGCAGTGCTCCTGGCACCTCAACTAACTATGGCTACACCTTC. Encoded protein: CSAPGTSTNYGYTF.

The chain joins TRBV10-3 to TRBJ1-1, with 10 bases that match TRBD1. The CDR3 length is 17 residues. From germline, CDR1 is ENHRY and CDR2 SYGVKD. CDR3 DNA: TGTGCTATCGGAGGGGTTTTGAGGGGACAGGGGCTATCTGAAGCTTTCTTT. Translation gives CAIGGVLRGQGLSEAFF.

The CDR3 protein is CASSLGREGEKLFF. CDR3 nucleotide sequence: TGTGCCAGCAGTCTAGGCCGGGAAGGTGAAAAACTGTTTTTT. V and J are TRBV6-1 and TRBJ1-4; D remains unclear. This CDR3 comprises 14 residues. Looked up from germline, CDR1 is MNHNS and CDR2 is SASEGT. V lost 5 bases and J 7 bases, leaving 14 bases between the germline ends.

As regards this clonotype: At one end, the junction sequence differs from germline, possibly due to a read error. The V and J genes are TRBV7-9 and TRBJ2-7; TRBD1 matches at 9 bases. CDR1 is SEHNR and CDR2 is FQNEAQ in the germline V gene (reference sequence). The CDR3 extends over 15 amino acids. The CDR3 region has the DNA TGTGCCAACAGCTCCCACGGGACAGGGAACTACGAGCAGTACTTC. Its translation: CANSSHGTGNYEQYF. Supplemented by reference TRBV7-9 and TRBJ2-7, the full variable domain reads DTGVSQNPRHKITKRGQNVTFRCDPISEHNRLYWYRQTLGQGPEFLTYFQNEAQLEKSRLLSDRFSAERPKGSFSTLEIQRTEQGDSAMYLCANSSHGTGNYEQYFGPGTRLTVT.

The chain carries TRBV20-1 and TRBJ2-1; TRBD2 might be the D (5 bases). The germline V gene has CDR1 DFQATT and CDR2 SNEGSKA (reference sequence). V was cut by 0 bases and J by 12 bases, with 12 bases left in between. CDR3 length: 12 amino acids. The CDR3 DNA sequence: TGCAGTGCTAGAGACCACCTAGAGGGGCAGTTCTTC. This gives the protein CSARDHLEGQFF.

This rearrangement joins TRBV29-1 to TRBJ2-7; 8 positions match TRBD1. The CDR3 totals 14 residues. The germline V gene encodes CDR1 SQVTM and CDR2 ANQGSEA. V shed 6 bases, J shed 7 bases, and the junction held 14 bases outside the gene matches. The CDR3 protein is CSVVEWAGGNEQYF. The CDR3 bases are TGCAGCGTCGTTGAGTGGGCAGGGGGCAATGAGCAGTACTTC.

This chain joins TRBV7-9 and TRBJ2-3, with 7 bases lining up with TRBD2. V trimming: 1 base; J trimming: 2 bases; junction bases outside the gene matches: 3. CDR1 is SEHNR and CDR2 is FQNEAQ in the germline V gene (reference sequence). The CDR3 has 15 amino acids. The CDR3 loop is CASSLEAGNTDTQYF. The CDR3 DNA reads TGTGCCAGCAGCTTAGAAGCGGGAAACACAGATACGCAGTATTTT.

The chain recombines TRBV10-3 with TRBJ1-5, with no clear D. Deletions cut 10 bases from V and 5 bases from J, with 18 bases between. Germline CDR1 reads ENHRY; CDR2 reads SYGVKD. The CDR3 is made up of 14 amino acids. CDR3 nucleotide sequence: TGTGCCACCGGATCCGGGAGAGTTTATCAGCCCCAGCATTTT. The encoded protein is CATGSGRVYQPQHF.

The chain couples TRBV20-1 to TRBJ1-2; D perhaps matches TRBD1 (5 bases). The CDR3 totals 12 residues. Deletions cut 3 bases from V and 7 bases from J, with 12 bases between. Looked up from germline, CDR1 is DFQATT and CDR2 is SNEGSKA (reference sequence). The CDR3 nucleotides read TGCAGTGCTAGTGTGCAGGGAATTGGCTACACCTTC. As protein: CSASVQGIGYTF.

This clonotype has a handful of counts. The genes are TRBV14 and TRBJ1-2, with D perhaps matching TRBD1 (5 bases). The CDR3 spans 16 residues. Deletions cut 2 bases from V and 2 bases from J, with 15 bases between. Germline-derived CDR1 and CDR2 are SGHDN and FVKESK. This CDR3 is CASSQKMRGVNYGYTF. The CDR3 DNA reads TGTGCCAGCAGCCAAAAAATGCGGGGGGTAAACTATGGCTACACCTTC. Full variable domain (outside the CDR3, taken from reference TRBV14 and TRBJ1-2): EAGVTQFPSHSVIEKGQTVTLRCDPISGHDNLYWYRRVMGKEIKFLLHFVKESKQDESGMPNNRFLAERTGGTYSTLKVQPAELEDSGVYFCASSQKMRGVNYGYTFGSGTRLTVV.

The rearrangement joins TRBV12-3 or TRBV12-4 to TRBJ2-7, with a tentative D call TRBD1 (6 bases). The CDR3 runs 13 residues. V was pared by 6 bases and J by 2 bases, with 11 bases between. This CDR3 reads CASSTGNPYEQYF. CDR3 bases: TGTGCCAGCAGCACAGGGAACCCCTACGAGCAGTACTTC.